One T cell receptor beta chain is described in this entry. The target antigen is unknown. With the Oncomine TCR Beta short-read assay, DNA from cultured CD4+ T cells was sequenced. One entry per CDR3 protein, called by TCRdb with MiXCR from the PCR reads. This sample has some 20,000 distinct CDR3 sequences, with around 53% found just once. As for treatment: approximately 11-day PBMC culture with coronavirus spike peptide pools or control peptides (ViraFEST assay). The sample originates from a study of vaccination and CD4 T cells after COVID-19. The germline CDR1 and CDR2 sequences are LNHNV and YYDKDF (reference sequence). The CDR3 loop spans 11 amino acids. Trimming left V 6 bases short and J 14 bases short, with 14 bases between.

This sequence joins TRBV15 and TRBJ2-1; perhaps TRBD1 as D (6 bases). This TCR derives from a human donor who had recovered from COVID-19. The specimen was CD4+ T cells from blood, cultured in vitro. The CDR3 is CATSMTGNEFF. Here the CDR3 DNA reads TGTGCCACCAGTATGACAGGTAACGAGTTCTTC.